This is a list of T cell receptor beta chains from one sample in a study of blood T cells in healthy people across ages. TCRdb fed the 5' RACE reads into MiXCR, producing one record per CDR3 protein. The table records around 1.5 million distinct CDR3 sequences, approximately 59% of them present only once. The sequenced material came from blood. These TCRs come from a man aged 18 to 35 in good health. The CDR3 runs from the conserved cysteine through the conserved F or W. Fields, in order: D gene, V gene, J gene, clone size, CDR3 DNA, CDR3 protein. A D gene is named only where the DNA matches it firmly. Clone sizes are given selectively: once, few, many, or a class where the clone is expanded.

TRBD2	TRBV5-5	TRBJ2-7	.	TGTGCCAGCAGTCCTAGACTAGCGCAGACCTACGAGCAGTACTTC	CASSPRLAQTYEQYF
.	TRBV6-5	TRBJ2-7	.	TGTGCCAGCAGTATACAAAACCCGGGACTCAACTACGAGCAGTACTTC	CASSIQNPGLNYEQYF
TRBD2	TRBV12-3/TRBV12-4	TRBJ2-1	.	TGTGCCAGCAGTCCCATGGGTGGAGCGGGAACCTACAATGAGCAGTTCTTC	CASSPMGGAGTYNEQFF
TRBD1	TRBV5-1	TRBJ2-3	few	TGCGCCAGCGGACGGACAGGGAACACAGATACGCAGTATTTT	CASGRTGNTDTQYF
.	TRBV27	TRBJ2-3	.	TGTGCCAGCAGTGCCCGCAGGGGAGGGGGCACAGATACGCAGTATTTT	CASSARRGGGTDTQYF
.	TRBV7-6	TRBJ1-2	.	TGTGCCAGCAGCTTGAGCCCTCAGAGTGACTATGGCTACACCTTC	CASSLSPQSDYGYTF
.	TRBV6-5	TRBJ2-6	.	TGTGCCAGCAGGGTGGATGGGGCCAACGTCCTGACTTTC	CASRVDGANVLTF
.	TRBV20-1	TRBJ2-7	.	TGCAGTGCTAGAGCAACGGGGGATTTCTACGAGCAGTACTTC	CSARATGDFYEQYF
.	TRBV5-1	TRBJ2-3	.	TGCGCCAGCAGCTGGAGCGACCCTAGGCCAGATACGCAGTATTTT	CASSWSDPRPDTQYF
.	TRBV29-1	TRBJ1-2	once	TGCAGCGTTGAAGATCGGGCCCCCTCTAACTATGGCTACACCTTC	CSVEDRAPSNYGYTF
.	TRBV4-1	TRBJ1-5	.	TGCGCCAGCAGCACGACAGGTTATCAGCCCCAGCATTTT	CASSTTGYQPQHF
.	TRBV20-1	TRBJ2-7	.	TGCAGTGCTAACCGGGATGGGGGGAACTACGAGCAGTACTTC	CSANRDGGNYEQYF
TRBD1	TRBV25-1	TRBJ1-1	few	TGTGCCAGCCGGGGACAGTCGGGGCTCTGGATGAACACTGAAGCTTTCTTT	CASRGQSGLWMNTEAFF
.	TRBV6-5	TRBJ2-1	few	TGTGCCAGCAGTTACTGGGCGGGGAGAGATGAGCAGTTCTTC	CASSYWAGRDEQFF
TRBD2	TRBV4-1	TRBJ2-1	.	TGCGCCAGCAGCCAAGATTCGTCCAGCGGGGCCTACAATGAGCAGTTCTTC	CASSQDSSSGAYNEQFF
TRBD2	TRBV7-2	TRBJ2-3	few	TGTGCCAGCAGCTTACCGACTTTAGCGGGAGGGCCTTTGGATACGCAGTATTTT	CASSLPTLAGGPLDTQYF
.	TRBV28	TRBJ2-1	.	TGTGCCAGCCACCCGGGGGCGGGACTCTACAATGAGCAGTTCTTC	CASHPGAGLYNEQFF
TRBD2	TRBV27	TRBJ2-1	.	TGTGCCAGCAGTTCTTTTAGCGGGGACGCCTCCTACAATGAGCAGTTCTTC	CASSSFSGDASYNEQFF
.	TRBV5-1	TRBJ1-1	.	TGCGCCAGCAGCCCCGGACCCGGAGGTAAGAACACTGAAGCTTTCTTT	CASSPGPGGKNTEAFF
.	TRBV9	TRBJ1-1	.	TGTGCCAGCAGCGGGGTCGGGGCAGAAGCTTTCTTT	CASSGVGAEAFF
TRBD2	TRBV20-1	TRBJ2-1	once	TGCAGTGCTAGAGCGAGCGGGGCCCTCTCCCTTTACAATGAGCAGTTCTTC	CSARASGALSLYNEQFF
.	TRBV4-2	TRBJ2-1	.	TGTGCCAGCAGCCAGGCTTGGGGGCGAGGGATCGATGAGCAGTTCTTC	CASSQAWGRGIDEQFF
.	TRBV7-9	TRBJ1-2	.	TGTGCCAGCAGCCAAGGGGGGTTTAACTATGGCTACACCTTC	CASSQGGFNYGYTF
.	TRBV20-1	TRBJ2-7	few	TGCAGTGCTTCCCAGTTAGCACAGGGACTCCTCGAGCAGTACTTC	CSASQLAQGLLEQYF
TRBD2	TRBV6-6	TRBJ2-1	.	TGTGCCAGCAGCCGAGGACTAGCGGGAGCATCGGATGAGCAGTTCTTC	CASSRGLAGASDEQFF
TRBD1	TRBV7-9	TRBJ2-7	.	TGTGCCAGCAGTTCGATCCCGGGACAGGGTTTGTTCGAGCAGTACTTC	CASSSIPGQGLFEQYF
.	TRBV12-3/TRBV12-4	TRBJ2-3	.	TGTGCCAGCAGTTATATAGACGTTATTAGCACAGATACGCAGTATTTT	CASSYIDVISTDTQYF
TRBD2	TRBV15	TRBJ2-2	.	TGTGCCACCAGCAGAGTGAGGCAGGGAGGGACCACCGGGGAGCTGTTTTTT	CATSRVRQGGTTGELFF
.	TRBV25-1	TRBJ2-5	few	TGTGCCACCTCACAGGTTGGTTGGCAAGAGACCCAGTACTTC	CATSQVGWQETQYF
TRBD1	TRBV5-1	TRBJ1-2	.	TGCGCCAGCAGCTTTGGACAGGCGCCCCATGGCTACACCTTC	CASSFGQAPHGYTF
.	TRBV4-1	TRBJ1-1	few	TGCGCCAGCAGCCAAGATCTGGTGAACACTGAAGCTTTCTTT	CASSQDLVNTEAFF
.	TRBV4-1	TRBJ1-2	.	TGCGCCAGCAGCCAAGATACCGGGACCATCTATGGCTACACCTTC	CASSQDTGTIYGYTF
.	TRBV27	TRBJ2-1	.	TGTGCCAGCAGTTGGGGATTGGGGTTTAGCTCCTACAATGAGCAGTTCTTC	CASSWGLGFSSYNEQFF
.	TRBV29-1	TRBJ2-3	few	TGCAGCGTAGATAGCTTTGGGGGCACAGATACGCAGTATTTT	CSVDSFGGTDTQYF
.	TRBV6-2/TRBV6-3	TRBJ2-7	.	TGTGCCAGCAGTCCCCTATCTGTGGGGTACGAGCAGTACTTC	CASSPLSVGYEQYF
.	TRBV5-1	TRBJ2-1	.	TGCGCCAGCAGCTTGAGGGACGTACCCTACAATGAGCAGTTCTTC	CASSLRDVPYNEQFF
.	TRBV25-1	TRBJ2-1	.	TGTGCCAGCAGTGAATCCCTTCGGACTGTCAATGAGCAGTTCTTC	CASSESLRTVNEQFF
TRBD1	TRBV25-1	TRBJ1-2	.	TGTGCCAGCCAATCAAAGGGGGGACAGGGGGCGATAAACTATGGCTACACCTTC	CASQSKGGQGAINYGYTF
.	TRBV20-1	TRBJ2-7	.	TGCAGTGCTGAAGGTGGAGACTCCTACGAGCAGTACTTC	CSAEGGDSYEQYF
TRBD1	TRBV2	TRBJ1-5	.	TGTGCCAGCAGTGAAGCTGGGACAGGGATTCAGCCCCAGCATTTT	CASSEAGTGIQPQHF
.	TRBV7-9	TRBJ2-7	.	TGTGCCAGCAGCTCTCGGGACACCTGGGATTACGAGCAGTACTTC	CASSSRDTWDYEQYF
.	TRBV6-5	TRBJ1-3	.	TGTGCCAGCAGCCGCACAGGAGACTCTGGGAACACCATATATTTT	CASSRTGDSGNTIYF
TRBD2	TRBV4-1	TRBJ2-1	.	TGCGCCAGCAGCCGTCCGGGGACTAGTTACAATGAGCAGTTCTTC	CASSRPGTSYNEQFF